This T cell receptor beta chain was sequenced for a study of identical twins. Study-wide points: Cord blood beta clonotypes present at high abundance carried fewer insertions; no such pattern appeared in memory repertoires.

TCRdb re-derived calls from the 5' RACE reads in MiXCR, one entry per CDR3 protein. The data hold around 670,000 distinct CDR3 sequences, with 5.5% to 7.5% observed a single time. This clonotype was detected many times. Its specificity is not known. With no exceptions, donors were healthy Caucasians. Germline V gene data show CDR1 as SQVTM and CDR2 as ANQGSEA. Trimming left V 6 bases short and J 6 bases short, with 14 bases between. The CDR3 runs 13 residues. This chain joins TRBV29-1 and TRBJ2-2; tentative D call: TRBD1 (6 bases). Sequencing was performed on naive T cells sorted from blood. The receptor was derived from a man aged 18-30 years in good health. CDR3 residues: CSVIRGRAGELFF. Here the CDR3 DNA reads TGCAGCGTGATCAGGGGAAGGGCCGGGGAGCTGTTTTTT.